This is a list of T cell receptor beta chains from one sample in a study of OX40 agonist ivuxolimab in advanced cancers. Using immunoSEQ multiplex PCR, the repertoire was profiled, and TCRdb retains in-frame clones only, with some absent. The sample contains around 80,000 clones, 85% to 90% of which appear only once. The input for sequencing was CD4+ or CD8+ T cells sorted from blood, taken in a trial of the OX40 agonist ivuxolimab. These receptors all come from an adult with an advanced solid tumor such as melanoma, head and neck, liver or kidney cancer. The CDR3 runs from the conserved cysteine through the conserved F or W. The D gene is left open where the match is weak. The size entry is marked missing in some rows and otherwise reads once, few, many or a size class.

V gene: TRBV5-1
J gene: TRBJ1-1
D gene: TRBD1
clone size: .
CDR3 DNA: TGCGCCAGCAGCTTGGGGGGACAGGGAAGCACTGAAGCTTTCTTT
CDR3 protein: CASSLGGQGSTEAFF

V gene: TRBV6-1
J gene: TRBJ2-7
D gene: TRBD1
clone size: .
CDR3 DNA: TGTGCCAGCACCCAGGGGGCGAACCTCTACGAGCAGTACTTC
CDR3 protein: CASTQGANLYEQYF

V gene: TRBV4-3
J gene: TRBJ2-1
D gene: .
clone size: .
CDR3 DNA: TGCGCCAGCAGCCAAGTGTATGGGGTTAGCTCCTACAATGAGCAGTTCTTC
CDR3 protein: CASSQVYGVSSYNEQFF

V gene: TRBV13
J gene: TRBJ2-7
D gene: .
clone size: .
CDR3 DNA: TGTGCCAGCAGAAAGAGGGAGAGCTCCTACGAGCAGTACTTC
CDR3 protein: CASRKRESSYEQYF

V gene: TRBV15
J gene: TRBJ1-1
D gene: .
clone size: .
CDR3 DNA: TGTGCCACCAGCAGAGATCGGGGGGACACTGAAGCTTTCTTT
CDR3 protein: CATSRDRGDTEAFF

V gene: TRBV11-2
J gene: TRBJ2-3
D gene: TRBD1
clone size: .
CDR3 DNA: TGTGCCAGCAGCTTAGATCTGTGGACAGGGAAGGTTACGCAGTATTTT
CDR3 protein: CASSLDLWTGKVTQYF

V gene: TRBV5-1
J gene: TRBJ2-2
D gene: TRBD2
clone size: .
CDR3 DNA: TGCGCCAGCTTAGGACTAGCGGGAGTTGACGGGGAGCTGTTTTTT
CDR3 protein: CASLGLAGVDGELFF

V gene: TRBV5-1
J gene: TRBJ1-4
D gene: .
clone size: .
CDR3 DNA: TGCGCCAGCAGCCCGGGGGACGGCGGTAATGAAAAACTGTTTTTT
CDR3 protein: CASSPGDGGNEKLFF

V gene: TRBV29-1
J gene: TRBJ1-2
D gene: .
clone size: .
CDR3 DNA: TGCAGCGTTGAAGATAGGTCTGATGGGGGCTACACCTTC
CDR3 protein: CSVEDRSDGGYTF

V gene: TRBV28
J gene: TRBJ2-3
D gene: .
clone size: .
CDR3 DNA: TGTGCCAGCAGCCCCACTCTTGGGGGGGGCGTAGATACGCAGTATTTT
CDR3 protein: CASSPTLGGGVDTQYF

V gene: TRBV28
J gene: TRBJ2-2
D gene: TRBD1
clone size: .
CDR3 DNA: TGTGCCAGCGCTCGGACAGGCTACACCGGGGAGCTGTTTTTT
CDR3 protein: CASARTGYTGELFF

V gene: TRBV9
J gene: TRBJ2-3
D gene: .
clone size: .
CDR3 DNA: TGTGCCAGCAGCGTTAGACAGGGCACAGATACGCAGTATTTT
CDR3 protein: CASSVRQGTDTQYF

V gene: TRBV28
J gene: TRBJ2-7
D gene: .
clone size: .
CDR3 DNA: TGTGCCAGCAGTCCACGGGACGCGCCTACGTTGGAGCAGTACTTC
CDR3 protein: CASSPRDAPTLEQYF

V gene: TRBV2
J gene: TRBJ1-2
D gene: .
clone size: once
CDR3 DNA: TGTGCCAGCAGTGAAGCTCGAGGGGAGGTGGGCTACACCTTC
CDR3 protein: CASSEARGEVGYTF

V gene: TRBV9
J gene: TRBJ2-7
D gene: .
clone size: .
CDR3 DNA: TGTGCCAGCAGCGTAATGGGAGGTACCTACGAGCAGTACTTC
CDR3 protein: CASSVMGGTYEQYF

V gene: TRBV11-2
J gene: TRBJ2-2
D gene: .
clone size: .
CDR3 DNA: TGTGCCAGCAGCTTAGGGGGAACCGCCGGGGAGCTGTTTTTT
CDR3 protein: CASSLGGTAGELFF